A single sample is the source of the 28 T cell receptor beta chains below, sequenced in a study of blood T cell repertoires in COVID-19. The method was immunoSEQ multiplex PCR; TCRdb's version includes in-frame clones alone and lacks a portion of them. The sample includes about 49,000 clones, around 68% seen only once; the top ten take about 9%. Sequenced sample: peripheral blood. These TCRs come from a woman aged 70-85 years with acute or convalescent COVID-19.

This clone was found many times. The rearrangement uses TRBV6-2 or TRBV6-3 and TRBJ1-5; possibly TRBD1 for D (6 bases). The CDR3 consists of 16 residues. Germline CDR1 is MNHEY and CDR2 is SVGEGT. V was shortened by 5 bases and J by 7 bases, with 21 bases between the two germline ends. CDR3 sequence (DNA): TGTGCCAGCAGTGACAGTGTGGGGGGGGGCATCCAGCCCCAGCATTTT. Encoded protein: CASSDSVGGGIQPQHF.

The rearrangement uses TRBV30 and TRBJ2-7; the D gene is possibly TRBD2 (5 bases). The CDR3 is made up of 11 amino acids. Germline V gene data show CDR1 as GTSNPN and CDR2 as SVGIG (reference sequence). V gave up 2 bases and J gave up 7 bases, with 9 bases separating them. In nucleotides, the CDR3 is TGTGCCTGGAGTTTAGCGATGGAGCAGTACTTC. The encoded protein is CAWSLAMEQYF.

The chain uses TRBV5-5 and TRBJ2-7, with 8 bases fitting TRBD2. The CDR3 length is 14 residues. CDR1 and CDR2 (germline): SGHKS, YYEKEE (reference sequence). After removal of 4 bases from V and 6 bases from J, the junction contained 9 bases not matched to a gene. CDR3 in DNA: TGTGCCAGCAGCGCAGGACTAGCCCCTATCGAGCAGTACTTC. As protein: CASSAGLAPIEQYF.

This clone was observed a single time. V gene TRBV11-1 combines with J gene TRBJ2-1; tentatively, D is TRBD1 (5 bases). Germline-derived CDR1 and CDR2 are SGHAT and FQDESV (reference sequence). Trimming shortened V by 0 bases and J by 7 bases, and 7 bases separated the two germline ends. This CDR3 contains 13 residues. CDR3 nucleotide sequence: TGTGCCAGCAGCTTAGCGGGGCAGAATGAGCAGTTCTTC. This codes for CASSLAGQNEQFF.

This chain connects TRBV24-1 to TRBJ2-3, with D tentatively TRBD2 (6 bases). The CDR3 covers 12 residues. V lost 9 bases, J lost 0 bases, and 6 bases lay in between. Per germline, CDR1 KGHDR and CDR2 SFDVKD. The CDR3 is CATGGSTDTQYF. CDR3 DNA sequence: TGTGCCACCGGGGGGAGCACAGATACGCAGTATTTT.

The V and J genes are TRBV4-1 and TRBJ2-5, with 10 bases aligning to TRBD2. This CDR3 contains 16 residues. Germline CDR1 and CDR2: MGHRA and YSYEKL. J lost 5 bases, V lost 1 base, and 7 bases had no gene match. Here the CDR3 DNA reads TGCGCCAGCAGCCAAGGAGCGGGGGGGCCGAGGGAGACCCAGTACTTC. This encodes CASSQGAGGPRETQYF.

This clone was recorded once. The chain employs TRBV5-4 and TRBJ2-2; 8 positions agree with TRBD1. CDR3 size: 16 residues. From germline, CDR1 is SGHNT and CDR2 YYREEE (reference sequence). V shed 1 base and J 1 base; nucleotides not matched to a gene: 3. CDR3 region: CASSLITGGNTGELFF. CDR3 coding DNA: TGTGCCAGCAGCTTGATTACAGGGGGGAACACCGGGGAGCTGTTTTTT.

A few counts support this clone. The rearrangement uses TRBV13 and TRBJ2-7; 7 bases agree with TRBD1. V lost 5 bases to trimming and J lost 4 bases; unmatched junction nucleotides: 5. The CDR3 runs to 13 residues. The V gene's germline CDR1 is PRHDT and CDR2 FYEKMQ (reference sequence). This CDR3 reads CASSLDRAYEQYF. The CDR3 bases are TGTGCCAGCAGCCTAGACAGGGCGTACGAGCAGTACTTC.

The chain employs TRBV28 and TRBJ2-7; 9 bases are shared with TRBD2. The CDR3 sequence is 14 residues long. Germline CDR1 is MDHEN and CDR2 is SYDVKM. The junction had 4 bases not matched to a gene; V was cut back by 5 bases and J by 2 bases. The CDR3 nucleotides are TGTGCCAGCAGTACGGGACTAGCTCCCTACGAGCAGTACTTC. Translated, it gives CASSTGLAPYEQYF.

The rearrangement joins TRBV19 to TRBJ2-1; 12 bases align to TRBD2. Germline V lookup: CDR1 LNHDA, CDR2 SQIVND (reference sequence). The ends lost 4 bases at V and 8 bases at J; junction bases unmatched: 3. The CDR3 is made up of 14 amino acids. CDR3 in amino acids: CASSKTSGSYEQFF. The CDR3 region has the DNA TGTGCCAGTAGTAAGACTAGCGGGAGCTATGAGCAGTTCTTC.

This clone was observed a single time. The genes are TRBV6-5 and TRBJ2-7; D may be TRBD2 (5 bases). The CDR3 is 14 residues long. Trimming stripped 4 bases from V and 3 bases from J, with 13 bases between. CDR1 and CDR2 from the germline V gene are MNHEY and SVGAGI. This CDR3 is CASSSDYLHYEQYF. The CDR3, as DNA: TGTGCCAGCAGTTCTGACTACCTTCACTACGAGCAGTACTTC.

The chain employs TRBV2 and TRBJ1-3; 8 bases line up with TRBD1. This CDR3 is 14 amino acids long. The trim removed 8 bases at V and 3 bases at J, leaving 6 bases unmatched. Per the germline V gene, CDR1 is SNHLY and CDR2 is FYNNEI. CDR3 in DNA: TGTGCCAGCGGAGAACAGGGGGATGGAAACACCATATATTTT. Its translation is CASGEQGDGNTIYF.

CDR3 DNA sequence: TGTGCCAGCAGCTTTACAGGGACTAGGAGCACAGATACGCAGTATTTT. Translating it yields CASSFTGTRSTDTQYF. This chain uses TRBV7-3 with TRBJ2-3; 8 positions match TRBD2. Germline loops: CDR1 SGHTA, CDR2 FQGTGA. The CDR3 sequence is 16 residues long. V shed 3 bases and J 0 bases; nucleotides not matched to a gene: 5.

This chain's CDR3 is CASSQVGTSPDTQYF. The DNA for the CDR3 is TGTGCCAGCAGCCAAGTAGGGACTAGCCCAGATACGCAGTATTTT. The chain combines TRBV3-1 (or the pseudogene TRBV3-2) with TRBJ2-3, with 9 positions matching TRBD2. This CDR3 comprises 15 residues. Germline values: CDR1 LGHDT, CDR2 YNNKEL (reference sequence). V lost 1 base, J lost 4 bases, and 3 bases stayed unmatched.

Worth noting for this clone: Other DNA sequences from this sample encode an identical CDR3 as well. The V call is TRBV5-1, the J call TRBJ2-1; possible D gene TRBD1, 6 bases. CDR1 and CDR2 (germline): SGHRS, YFSETQ. The CDR3 runs to 15 residues. The germline V and J ends were trimmed by 0 bases and 1 base, with 8 bases remaining between them. CDR3 sequence: CASSLVQGSYNEQFF. The CDR3 DNA reads as TGCGCCAGCAGCTTGGTACAGGGTTCCTACAATGAGCAGTTCTTC.

V is TRBV11-2 and J is TRBJ1-3; D ambiguous. Trimming shortened V by 0 bases and J by 7 bases, and 4 bases separated the two germline ends. The CDR3 is 12 residues long. Germline V lookup: CDR1 SGHAT, CDR2 FQNNGV. CDR3 protein: CASSLEANTIYF. For the CDR3, the DNA is TGTGCCAGCAGCTTAGAGGCCAACACCATATATTTT. Full variable domain (missing parts from reference TRBV11-2 and TRBJ1-3): EAGVAQSPRYKIIEKRQSVAFWCNPISGHATLYWYQQILGQGPKLLIQFQNNGVVDDSQLPKDRFSAERLKGVDSTLKIQPAKLEDSAVYLCASSLEANTIYFGEGSWLTVV.

The chain joins TRBV24-1 to TRBJ2-3; 9 bases fit TRBD2. This CDR3 has 16 amino acids. With V trimmed by 3 bases and J by 4 bases, 7 bases remained unmatched. Per the germline V gene, CDR1 is KGHDR and CDR2 is SFDVKD. The DNA for the CDR3 is TGTGCCACCAGTGATCCTAGCGGGACCAGCCCAGATACGCAGTATTTT. Translation: CATSDPSGTSPDTQYF.

This clone showed up just once. The chain has TRBV5-4 and TRBJ2-3; D is unresolved. Germline CDR1 is SGHNT and CDR2 is YYREEE (reference sequence). V was clipped by 0 bases and J by 0 bases, with 11 bases between them. CDR3 size: 16 residues. The CDR3 protein is CASSLDSGASTDTQYF. CDR3 bases: TGTGCCAGCAGCTTGGATAGTGGAGCTAGCACAGATACGCAGTATTTT.

The V gene is TRBV27, the J gene TRBJ1-4; no definite D call. Trimming pared 2 bases from V and 8 bases from J, leaving 12 bases between. From germline, CDR1 is MNHEY and CDR2 SMNVEV (reference sequence). The CDR3 runs 14 residues. The CDR3 protein is CASSLLGGQEKLFF. The CDR3 DNA reads as TGTGCCAGCAGTTTACTTGGAGGGCAGGAAAAACTGTTTTTT.

This CDR3 is CASSGGLNEKLFF. The CDR3 DNA follows: TGTGCCAGCAGCGGTGGACTTAATGAAAAACTGTTTTTT. The rearrangement uses TRBV5-5 and TRBJ1-4; the D is unclear. From germline, CDR1 is SGHKS and CDR2 YYEKEE (reference sequence). CDR3 length equals 13 residues. Trimming removed 4 bases from V and 4 bases from J, with 8 bases in between.

This clone was seen only once. This chain connects TRBV2 to TRBJ1-2; maybe TRBD1 (5 bases). V dropped 7 bases and J dropped 0 bases, with 12 bases sitting between them. The CDR3 extends over 14 amino acids. The V gene's germline CDR1 is SNHLY and CDR2 FYNNEI. In DNA, the CDR3 is TGTGCCAGCATCGACAGCTTCACTAACTATGGCTACACCTTC. This codes for CASIDSFTNYGYTF. The full variable domain, with the rest looked up from reference TRBV2 and TRBJ1-2, is EPEVTQTPSHQVTQMGQEVILRCVPISNHLYFYWYRQILGQKVEFLVSFYNNEISEKSEIFDDQFSVERPDGSNFTLKIRSTKLEDSAMYFCASIDSFTNYGYTFGSGTRLTVV.

J is TRBJ2-1 and V is TRBV19; tentatively, D is TRBD1 (5 bases). The germline V gene has CDR1 LNHDA and CDR2 SQIVND (reference sequence). The V and J ends lost 0 bases and 5 bases respectively, with 8 bases between them. The CDR3 contains 14 residues. CDR3 in DNA: TGTGCCAGTAGTATAGACAGGGCGGACAATGAGCAGTTCTTC. As protein: CASSIDRADNEQFF.

The genes are TRBV7-2 and TRBJ2-1; 10 nucleotides match TRBD2. The CDR3 covers 15 residues. CDR1 is SGHTA and CDR2 is FQGNSA in the germline V gene. V shed 5 bases and J 4 bases; nucleotides not matched to a gene: 5. CDR3 amino acids: CASSDGLADYNEQFF. The CDR3 DNA follows: TGTGCCAGCAGCGACGGACTAGCGGATTACAATGAGCAGTTCTTC.

The chain combines TRBV5-6 with TRBJ2-3; 10 nucleotides line up with TRBD2. V lost 0 bases to trimming and J lost 0 bases; unmatched junction nucleotides: 1. CDR3 size: 16 residues. CDR1 is SGHDT, CDR2 YYEEEE, per germline. CDR3: CASSLALAGSTDTQYF. As DNA, the CDR3 is TGTGCCAGCAGCTTGGCACTAGCGGGGAGCACAGATACGCAGTATTTT.

This clone was counted a few times. The chain links TRBV18 to TRBJ2-3, with 7 bases matching TRBD2. Losses at the gene ends were 0 bases for V and 5 bases for J; bases not matched to a gene: 2. CDR3 size: 14 residues. Germline CDR1 and CDR2: KGHSH and LQKENI. Written as DNA, the CDR3 is TGTGCCAGCTCACCACCGGGGGGGGAAGATACGCAGTATTTT. Protein: CASSPPGGEDTQYF.

The chain carries TRBV5-1 and TRBJ2-5; 7 bases are shared with TRBD1. After removal of 0 bases from V and 0 bases from J, the junction contained 2 bases not matched to a gene. Germline V lookup: CDR1 SGHRS, CDR2 YFSETQ. The CDR3 runs 15 residues. This CDR3 is CASSLAGTDQETQYF. CDR3 sequence (DNA): TGCGCCAGCAGCTTGGCCGGGACAGACCAAGAGACCCAGTACTTC.

Here the CDR3 reads CASSLVTSGTQFF. DNA for the CDR3: TGTGCCAGCAGTTTAGTGACTAGCGGGACGCAGTTCTTC. The rearrangement links TRBV12-3 or TRBV12-4 to TRBJ2-1, with 11 bases matching TRBD2. The CDR3 length is 13 residues. With 1 base clipped from V and 12 bases from J, the junction kept 2 bases outside the gene matches.

This chain connects TRBV3-1 (or the pseudogene TRBV3-2) to TRBJ2-7; 12 nucleotides line up with TRBD2. Germline CDR1 and CDR2: LGHDT and YNNKEL (reference sequence). The CDR3 is 16 residues long. V trimming: 1 base; J trimming: 6 bases; junction bases outside the gene matches: 7. The CDR3 here is CASSQASLAGGIEQYF. In DNA, the CDR3 is TGTGCCAGCAGCCAAGCATCGCTAGCGGGAGGGATCGAGCAGTACTTC.